This T cell receptor (beta chain) emerged from a study of cytomegalovirus exposure and HLA in healthy donors (dated by TCRdb to 2015 to 2018). Context from the whole study: According to an earlier analysis of 587 of the donors, some 170 million T cells yielded approximately 120 million unique TCR beta sequences and 276 Gb of sequence data. To decide whether each TCR beta V gene segment behaved as functional or pseudogenic, an earlier analysis of 587 of the donors relied on high-throughput TCR beta sequencing. On average, roughly 200,000 unique TCR beta nucleotide sequences were sequenced per donor among 398 genotyped donors of the cohort, with about 17% of those sequences being non-productive. The T cell repertoires of about 700 subjects were profiled by immunosequencing and related to cytomegalovirus serostatus. Roughly five DR-DQ haplotypes were handled as single units for association and clustering because linkage in the cohort was strong. Besides the first cohort of some 670 subjects, a separate validation cohort made up of about 120 different subjects was used. Donor age, sex, ethnicity and CMV serostatus were compiled alongside the repertoire data. A later analysis re-examined previously published TCR beta repertoires from around 670 donors and added high-resolution HLA genotyping to investigate patterns of TCR occurrence. The aim of the study was to test whether cataloging public T cell receptors could identify signatures of past pathogen exposure. Genome-wide SNP genotypes for about 65% of the 666 donors were used in a later genetic analysis, which treated that subset as a discovery cohort. An early release covering over 500 HLA-typed donors comprised about 300 gigabases of sequencing data and tens of millions of unique TCR sequences. Typing coverage differed by locus: A, B, C, DRB1 and DQB1 were typed in roughly 620-630 donors, DQA1 in 500 to 550, DPA1 in some 610, and DPB1 in roughly 470. To predict cytomegalovirus infection status, the study combined high-throughput TCR immunosequencing, statistical association of individual TCRs with disease status, and machine learning. HLA typing included class I and class II loci at four-digit resolution. Of the 350 to 450 genotyped donors, around 81% fell in the genetic ancestry cluster associated with self-reported Caucasian donors. Every repertoire in the discovery cohort had been generated on one and the same sequencing platform. Rather than drawing on any new phenotypic data, the later analysis identified candidate immune exposures from TCR beta sequences and the way those sequences occurred across donors.

Taken from the germline V gene, the CDR1 and CDR2 loops are SGHDT and YYEEEE. Trimming removed 3 bases from V and 5 bases from J, leaving 12 bases between the germline ends. Inclusive of the bounding cysteine and phenylalanine, the CDR3 is 15 residues long. CDR3 DNA only is kept here, 45 bases in frame from base 1. In total, approximately 690 healthy bone marrow donors made up the cohort. At the time of sampling, every cohort member was nominally healthy, though immune exposures that went unrecorded were likely present. The donor tested CMV seropositive, placing the donor among the approximately 290 seropositive members of the cohort. Each donor provided a peripheral blood sample, and peripheral blood mononuclear cells were used for TCR beta sequencing. The Qiagen DNeasy Blood Extraction Kit was used to extract genomic DNA from the blood cell samples. This clone turned up a few times. The antigen this receptor binds is unknown. There are no base qualities to consult, and no much larger clone falls within one base.

Overall study outcomes, separate from this receptor: Correlated functional status among segregating V segments might be attributable to linkage disequilibrium, but an unknown experimental factor could not be ruled out. A further reported finding was that TCR beta sequences accurately predicted the HLA-A and HLA-B alleles for most subjects in the first cohort. A cluster of highly shared sequence variants was judged likely to be a technical artifact of the sequencing pipeline. When HLA alleles, especially DR and DQ, strongly co-occurred, TCR associations were difficult to assign to individual alleles. For the cohort, immune exposure information was limited to CMV serostatus. In a later analysis, most CMV-associated TCR beta chains were found to appear HLA-restricted, with HLA associations seemingly driven largely by CMV exposure. Because counts were too low, roughly 16 rarely observed V segments, including chromosome 9 orphons, were left out of the earlier analysis of 587 of the donors. The classifier was reported to diagnose cytomegalovirus status with high specificity and sensitivity in both the original cohort and the validation cohort. The cohort was sequenced for TCR beta chains only, and without alpha or paired-chain data the features that could be detected were limited. The presence/absence analyses assumed that sequencing depth was roughly uniform across donors, and that assumption may not be true. An earlier analysis of around 600 of the donors showed that most TCR beta V segments appeared in productive rearrangements either about 90% or about 30% of the time, which broadly matched IMGT annotations. In a later analysis, HLA-associated TCR beta chains were found to be more clonally expanded and to have lower generation probabilities than equally common non-associated chains. In a later analysis, TCR association rates were found to vary across HLA loci, with the most associated TCRs seen for DRB1 alleles and the fewest for HLA-C alleles. Because the 87-base-pair reads could not distinguish some IMGT-functional V segments, including TRBV6-2 and TRBV6-3, those segments were excluded. It was suggested by the authors that the approach could potentially be generalized to other disease states and immunological phenotypes. A later analysis reported that several top co-occurrence clusters appeared linked to parvovirus B19, influenza, CMV and Epstein-Barr virus. A few of the identified cytomegalovirus-associated TCR beta chains were confirmed in vitro to be specific for cytomegalovirus antigens. A later genetic analysis reported fewer N-insertions in productive TCRs among donors in an Asian-associated ancestry cluster than the roughly 700-donor mean. A total of fewer than 200 TCR beta chains were listed by the study as associated with cytomegalovirus. At a false discovery rate of 0.05, a later analysis linked around 17,000 TCR beta sequences to specific HLA alleles. Because HLA typing was unavailable for some donors at each locus, only the typed subset was used in association tests. While some public TCRs were present in many individuals, most TCR sequences turned up only very rarely across donors. A later genetic analysis associated a missense DCLRE1C variant with V-gene and J-gene trimming of TCR beta chains, and an independent cohort replicated the association.

The receptor library was made with the immunoSEQ multiplex PCR assay. A mixture of 60 forward primers for TCR Vbeta segments and 13 reverse primers for TCR Jbeta segments was used in the multiplex PCR. The CDR3 region of rearranged TCR beta genes was amplified from genomic DNA with a multiplex PCR assay. The amplified TCR beta libraries were sequenced on the Illumina HiSeq System as 87-base-pair reads. Concerning the study's data processing: Across the roughly 600 repertoires, a later analysis counted some 80 million unique TCR beta chains, roughly 11 million of which were shared by at least two donors. Raw reads were error-corrected and collapsed into unique sequences with a nearest-neighbor algorithm that merged closely related sequences to remove PCR and sequencing errors. To assign V, D and J gene segments, CDR3 sequences were aligned to IMGT reference sequences. For a sequence to be retained, a match of at least six nucleotides to both a V gene segment and a J gene segment was required. Rearrangements were classified as productive when the CDR3 lacked stop codons and remained in frame with V and J, and all other rearrangements were classified as non-productive. Following IMGT convention, CDR3 was defined as the stretch from the second conserved V-encoded cysteine up to the conserved J-encoded phenylalanine. Sequences without an unambiguous match to a single V gene segment were excluded from the earlier analysis of a few hundred of the donors. In an earlier analysis of 587 of the donors, V segments were called functional above 56.7% productive rearrangements and were called segregating when the between-donor standard deviation exceeded 5%. A statistical classification framework was developed to diagnose cytomegalovirus status using the catalog of TCR beta chain sequences. In a later analysis, TCR nucleotide sequences were compared against IMGT/GENE-DB human TR gene sequences so that V and J genes could be assigned. Using the TCRdist pipeline, a later analysis assigned CDR3 sequences along with most-parsimonious VDJ recombination scenarios. In a later analysis, every TCR beta chain was defined by the combination of its CDR3 amino acid sequence and its V-gene family, and reads without a unique V-gene family were dropped. A later analysis removed several hundred highly shared, low-generation-probability nucleotide sequences to deal with suspected cross-contamination and a sequencing artifact. A later analysis calculated a clonal expansion index for each public chain from normalized within-repertoire ranks of inferred template counts. In a later analysis, generation probabilities were computed with a VDJ recombination model fitted to out-of-frame rearrangements, and the resulting probabilities were checked against IGoR. A later analysis scored TCR-TCR, TCR-HLA and TCR-CMV co-occurrence with hypergeometric tests, applying a repertoire-size bias correction to TCR pairs. False discovery rates were estimated in a later analysis by permuting HLA or CMV assignments 20 times. In a later analysis, co-occurring TCRs were grouped using DBSCAN, and TCRdist sequence similarity was added for clustering within HLA-allele-positive subsets. Repertoires with fewer than 30,000 or more than 120,000 public chains, plus five repertoires with anomalous nucleotide sharing, were excluded from co-occurrence clustering. The table was pulled from immuneACCESS by TCRdb, which kept in-frame rearrangements only. Such tables lose some clones; where checked, under half of the loss comes from unresolved V genes, and the rest has no known cause. V and J calls and clone size are copied from that table; D and trimming were computed from the DNA. The sample table contains roughly 150,000 clones; only one count was recorded for around two thirds of them. 10% of the sample belongs to the ten largest clones.

The receptor was derived from a man younger than 40 in good health and CMV-seropositive. Sequenced material: PBMCs. The V and J segments used are TRBV5-6 and TRBJ1-6, with the identity of the D gene unclear. CDR3 protein: CASSSPRHDNSPLHF. The nucleotide sequence is TGTGCCAGCAGCTCCCCACGACATGATAATTCACCCCTCCACTTT.